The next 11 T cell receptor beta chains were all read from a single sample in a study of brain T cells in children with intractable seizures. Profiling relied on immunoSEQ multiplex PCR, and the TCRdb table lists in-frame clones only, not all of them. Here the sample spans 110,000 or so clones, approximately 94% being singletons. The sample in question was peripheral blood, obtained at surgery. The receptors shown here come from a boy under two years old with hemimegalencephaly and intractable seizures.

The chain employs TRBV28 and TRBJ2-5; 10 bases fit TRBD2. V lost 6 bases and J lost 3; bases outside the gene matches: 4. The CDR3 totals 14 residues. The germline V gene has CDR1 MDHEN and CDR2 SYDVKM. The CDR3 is CASRESGREETQYF. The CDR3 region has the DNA TGTGCCAGCAGGGAGAGCGGGAGGGAAGAGACCCAGTACTTC. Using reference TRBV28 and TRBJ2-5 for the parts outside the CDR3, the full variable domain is DVKVTQSSRYLVKRTGEKVFLECVQDMDHENMFWYRQDPGLGLRLIYFSYDVKMKEKGDIPEGYSVSREKKERFSLILESASTNQTSMYLCASRESGREETQYFGPGTRLLVL.

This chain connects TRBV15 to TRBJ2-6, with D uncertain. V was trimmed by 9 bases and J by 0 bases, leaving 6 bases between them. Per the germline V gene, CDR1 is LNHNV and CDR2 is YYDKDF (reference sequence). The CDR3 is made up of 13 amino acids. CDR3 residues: CATSYSGANVLTF. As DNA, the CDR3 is TGTGCCACTAGCTACTCTGGGGCCAACGTCCTGACTTTC.

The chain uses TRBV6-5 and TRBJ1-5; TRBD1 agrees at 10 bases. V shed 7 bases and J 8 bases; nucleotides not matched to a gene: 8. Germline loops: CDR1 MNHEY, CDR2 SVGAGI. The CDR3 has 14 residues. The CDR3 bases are TGTGCCAGCAAGGGGACAGGGGCTGGGAAGCCCCAGCATTTT. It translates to CASKGTGAGKPQHF.

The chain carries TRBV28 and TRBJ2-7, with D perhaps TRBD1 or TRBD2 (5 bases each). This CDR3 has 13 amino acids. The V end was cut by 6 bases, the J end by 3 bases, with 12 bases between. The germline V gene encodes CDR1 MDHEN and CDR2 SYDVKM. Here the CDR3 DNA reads TGTGCCAGCAGCCCCCGGGGCCTCTACGAGCAGTACTTC. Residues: CASSPRGLYEQYF.

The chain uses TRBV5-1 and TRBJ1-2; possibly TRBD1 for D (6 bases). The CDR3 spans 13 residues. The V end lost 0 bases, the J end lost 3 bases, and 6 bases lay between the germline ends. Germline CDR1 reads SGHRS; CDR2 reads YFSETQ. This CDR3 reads CASSLGTDYGYTF. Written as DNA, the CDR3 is TGCGCCAGCAGCTTGGGGACAGACTATGGCTACACCTTC.

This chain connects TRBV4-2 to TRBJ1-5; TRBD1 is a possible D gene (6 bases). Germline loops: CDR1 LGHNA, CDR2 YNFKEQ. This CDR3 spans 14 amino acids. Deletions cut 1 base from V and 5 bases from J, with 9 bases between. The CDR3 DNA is TGTGCCAGCAGCCAAGTGGGGGCGGATCAGCCCCAGCATTTT. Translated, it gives CASSQVGADQPQHF.

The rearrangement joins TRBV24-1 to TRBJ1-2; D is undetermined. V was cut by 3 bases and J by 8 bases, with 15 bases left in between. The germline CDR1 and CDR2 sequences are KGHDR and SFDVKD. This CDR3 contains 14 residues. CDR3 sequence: CATSDADAERGYTF. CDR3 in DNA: TGTGCCACCAGTGATGCGGACGCCGAAAGGGGCTACACCTTC.

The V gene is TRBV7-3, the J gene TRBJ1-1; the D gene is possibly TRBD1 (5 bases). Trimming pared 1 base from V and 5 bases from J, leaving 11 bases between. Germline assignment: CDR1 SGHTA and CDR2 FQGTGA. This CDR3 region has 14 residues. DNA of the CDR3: TGTGCCAGCAGCTTAAGTGGGGGTGGGACTGAAGCTTTCTTT. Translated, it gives CASSLSGGGTEAFF.

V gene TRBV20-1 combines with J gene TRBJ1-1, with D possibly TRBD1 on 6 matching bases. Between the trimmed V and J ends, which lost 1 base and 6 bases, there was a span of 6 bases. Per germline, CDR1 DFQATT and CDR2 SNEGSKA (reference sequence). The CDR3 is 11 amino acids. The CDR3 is CSARGQAEAFF. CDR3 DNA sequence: TGCAGTGCTAGAGGACAGGCTGAAGCTTTCTTT.

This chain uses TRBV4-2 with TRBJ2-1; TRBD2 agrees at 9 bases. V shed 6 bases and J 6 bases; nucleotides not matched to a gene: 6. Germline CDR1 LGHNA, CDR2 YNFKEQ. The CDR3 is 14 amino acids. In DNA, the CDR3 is TGTGCCAGCAGTGCTAGCGGGAACGTCAATGAGCAGTTCTTC. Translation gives CASSASGNVNEQFF.

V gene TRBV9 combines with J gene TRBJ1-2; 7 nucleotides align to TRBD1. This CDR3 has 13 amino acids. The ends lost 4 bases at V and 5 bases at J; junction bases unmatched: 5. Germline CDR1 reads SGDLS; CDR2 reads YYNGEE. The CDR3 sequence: CASSLEGAYGYTF. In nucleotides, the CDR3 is TGTGCCAGCAGCTTGGAGGGGGCGTATGGCTACACCTTC.